This T cell receptor beta chain originates from a study of T cell responses to AZD1222 COVID-19 vaccine. Study-wide points: Vaccine-associated CD4 TCRs ranged over spike, dominating at 160-218 and 743-854.

Regarding this clone: Antigen specificity is unknown.

There are 15 residues in the CDR3. V was clipped by 2 bases and J by 3 bases, with 8 bases between them. Germline loops: CDR1 MDHEN, CDR2 SYDVKM. Method: immunoSEQ multiplex PCR; TCRdb's copy keeps in-frame clones and lacks some. The repertoire holds approximately 270,000 clones, with 90% to 95% as singletons. Sequenced here: peripheral blood, sampled 28 days after the second AZD1222 dose. This clonotype originated in an adult who received the AZD1222 COVID-19 vaccine. The V and J genes are TRBV28 and TRBJ2-6, with D uncertain. The CDR3 DNA reads as TGTGCCAGCAGTTTAATCCCAGGTGGGGCCAACGTCCTGACTTTC. This gives the protein CASSLIPGGANVLTF.